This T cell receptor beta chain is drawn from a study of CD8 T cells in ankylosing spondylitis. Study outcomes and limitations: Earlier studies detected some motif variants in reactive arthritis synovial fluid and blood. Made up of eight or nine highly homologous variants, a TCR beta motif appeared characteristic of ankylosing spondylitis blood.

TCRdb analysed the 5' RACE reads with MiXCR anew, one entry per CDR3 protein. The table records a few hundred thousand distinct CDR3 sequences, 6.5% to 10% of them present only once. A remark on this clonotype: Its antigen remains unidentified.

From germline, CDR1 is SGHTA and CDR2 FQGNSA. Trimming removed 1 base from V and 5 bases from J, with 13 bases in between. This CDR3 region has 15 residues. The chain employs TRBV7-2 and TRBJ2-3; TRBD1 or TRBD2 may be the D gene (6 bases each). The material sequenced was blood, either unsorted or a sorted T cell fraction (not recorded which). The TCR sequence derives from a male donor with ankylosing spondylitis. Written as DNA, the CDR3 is TGTGCCAGCAGCTTAGTCGGGGGCGCAATAGATACGCAGTATTTT. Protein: CASSLVGGAIDTQYF.